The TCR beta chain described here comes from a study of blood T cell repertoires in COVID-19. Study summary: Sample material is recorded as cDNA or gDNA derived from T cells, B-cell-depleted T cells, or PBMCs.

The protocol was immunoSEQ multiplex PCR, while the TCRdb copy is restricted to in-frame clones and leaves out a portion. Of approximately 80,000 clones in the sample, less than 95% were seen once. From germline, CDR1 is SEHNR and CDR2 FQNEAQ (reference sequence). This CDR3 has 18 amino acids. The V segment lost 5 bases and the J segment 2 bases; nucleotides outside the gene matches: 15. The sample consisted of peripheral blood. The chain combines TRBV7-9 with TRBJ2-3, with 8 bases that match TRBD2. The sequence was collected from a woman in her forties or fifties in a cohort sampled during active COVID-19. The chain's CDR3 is CASSHREGRGFNTDTQYF. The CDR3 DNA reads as TGTGCCAGCAGCCACCGGGAGGGCCGTGGGTTTAACACAGATACGCAGTATTTT.